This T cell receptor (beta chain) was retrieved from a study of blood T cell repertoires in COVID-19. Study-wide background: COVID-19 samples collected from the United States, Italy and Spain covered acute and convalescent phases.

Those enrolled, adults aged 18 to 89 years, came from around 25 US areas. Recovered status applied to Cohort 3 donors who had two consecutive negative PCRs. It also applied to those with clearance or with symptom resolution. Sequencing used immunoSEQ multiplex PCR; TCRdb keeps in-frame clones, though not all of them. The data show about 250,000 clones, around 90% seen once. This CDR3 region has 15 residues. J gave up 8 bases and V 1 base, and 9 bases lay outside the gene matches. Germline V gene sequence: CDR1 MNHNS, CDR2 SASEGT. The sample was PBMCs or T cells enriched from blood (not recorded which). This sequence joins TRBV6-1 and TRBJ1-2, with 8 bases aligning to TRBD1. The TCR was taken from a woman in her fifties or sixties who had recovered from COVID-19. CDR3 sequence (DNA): TGTGCCAGCAGTGAAGTATGGACAGGGACGGGCGGCTACACCTTC. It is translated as CASSEVWTGTGGYTF.